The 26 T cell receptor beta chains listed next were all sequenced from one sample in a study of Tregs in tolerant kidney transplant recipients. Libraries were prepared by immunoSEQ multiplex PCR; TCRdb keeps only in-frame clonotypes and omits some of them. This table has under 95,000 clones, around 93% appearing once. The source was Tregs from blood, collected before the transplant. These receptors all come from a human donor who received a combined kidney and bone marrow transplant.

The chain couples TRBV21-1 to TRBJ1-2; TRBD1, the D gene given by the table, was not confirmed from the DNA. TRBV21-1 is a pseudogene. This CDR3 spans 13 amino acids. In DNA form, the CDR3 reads TGTGCCAGCAGCCCCGGACAGAGCTATGGCTACACCTTC. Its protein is CASSPGQSYGYTF.

In DNA, the CDR3 is TGTGCCACCAGCAGAGACGGACAGGGAAACACCATATATTTT. Translation: CATSRDGQGNTIYF. The chain links TRBV15 to TRBJ1-3; possible D gene TRBD1, 6 bases. This CDR3 is built from 14 residues. CDR1 is LNHNV, CDR2 YYDKDF, per germline (reference sequence). Deletions cut 0 bases from V and 4 bases from J, with 7 bases between.

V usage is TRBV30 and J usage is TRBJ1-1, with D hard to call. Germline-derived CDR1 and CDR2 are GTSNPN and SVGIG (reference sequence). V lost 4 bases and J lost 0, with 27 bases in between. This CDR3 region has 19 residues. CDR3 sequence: CAWTRRDLGRVNMNTEAFF. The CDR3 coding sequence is TGTGCCTGGACAAGGCGGGATTTAGGGAGGGTCAATATGAACACTGAAGCTTTCTTT.

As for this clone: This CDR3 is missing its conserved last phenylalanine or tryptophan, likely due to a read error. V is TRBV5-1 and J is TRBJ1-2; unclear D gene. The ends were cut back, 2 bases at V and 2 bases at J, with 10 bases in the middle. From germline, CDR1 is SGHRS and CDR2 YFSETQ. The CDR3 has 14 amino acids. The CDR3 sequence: CASSFGEKNYGYTL. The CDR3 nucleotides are TGCGCCAGCAGCTTTGGAGAGAAAAACTATGGCTACACCCTC.

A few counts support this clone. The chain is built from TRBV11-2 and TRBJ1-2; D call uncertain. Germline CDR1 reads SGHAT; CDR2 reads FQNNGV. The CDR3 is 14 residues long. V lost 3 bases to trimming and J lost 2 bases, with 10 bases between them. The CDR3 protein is CASSFATRNYGYTF. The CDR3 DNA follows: TGTGCCAGCAGCTTCGCGACACGGAACTATGGCTACACCTTC.

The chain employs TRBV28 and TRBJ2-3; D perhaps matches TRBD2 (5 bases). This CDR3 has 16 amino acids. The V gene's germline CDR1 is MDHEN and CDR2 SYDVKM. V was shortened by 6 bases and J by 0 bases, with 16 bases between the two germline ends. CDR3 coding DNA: TGTGCCAGCAGCTCGGTAGCGAGTGGTAGCACAGATACGCAGTATTTT. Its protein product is CASSSVASGSTDTQYF.

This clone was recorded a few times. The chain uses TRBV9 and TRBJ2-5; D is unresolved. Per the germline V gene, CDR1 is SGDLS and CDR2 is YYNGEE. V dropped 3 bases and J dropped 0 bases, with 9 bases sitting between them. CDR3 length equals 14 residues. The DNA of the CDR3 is TGTGCCAGCAGCGGAGACGGAAACCAAGAGACCCAGTACTTC. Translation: CASSGDGNQETQYF.

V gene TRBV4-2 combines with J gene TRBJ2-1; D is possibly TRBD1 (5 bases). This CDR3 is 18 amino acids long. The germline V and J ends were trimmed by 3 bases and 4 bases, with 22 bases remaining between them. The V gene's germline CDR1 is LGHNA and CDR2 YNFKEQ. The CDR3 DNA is TGTGCCAGCAGCCAGCGTGTCGATAGGCAGGGTGTTTACAATGAGCAGTTCTTC. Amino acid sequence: CASSQRVDRQGVYNEQFF.

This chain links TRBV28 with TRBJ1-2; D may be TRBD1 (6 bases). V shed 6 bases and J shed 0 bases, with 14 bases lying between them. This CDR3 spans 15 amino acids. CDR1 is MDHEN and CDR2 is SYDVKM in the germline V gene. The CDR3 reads CASRPGQPSNYGYTF. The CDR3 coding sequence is TGTGCCAGCAGACCGGGACAACCTTCTAACTATGGCTACACCTTC.

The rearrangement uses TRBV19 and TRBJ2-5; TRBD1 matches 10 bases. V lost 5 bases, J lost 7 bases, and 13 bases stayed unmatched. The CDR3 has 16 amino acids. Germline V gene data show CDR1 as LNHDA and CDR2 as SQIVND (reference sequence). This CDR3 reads CASSSDQDRGFGTQYF. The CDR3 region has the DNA TGTGCCAGTAGTTCAGACCAGGACAGGGGGTTCGGGACCCAGTACTTC.

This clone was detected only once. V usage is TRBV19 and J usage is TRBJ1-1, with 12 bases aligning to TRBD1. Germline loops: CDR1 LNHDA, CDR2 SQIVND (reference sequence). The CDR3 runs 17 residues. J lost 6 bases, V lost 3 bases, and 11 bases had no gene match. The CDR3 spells CASSIGGTGGKEAEAFF. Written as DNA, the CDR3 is TGTGCCAGTAGTATCGGGGGGACAGGGGGCAAAGAAGCTGAAGCTTTCTTT.

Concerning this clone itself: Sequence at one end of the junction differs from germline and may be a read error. This chain's CDR3 is CASSLELPSSGNTIYF. Written as DNA, the CDR3 is TGCGCCAGCAGCTTGGAACTCCCCAGCTCTGGGAACACCATATATTTT. This sequence joins TRBV5-1 and TRBJ1-3, with unresolved D. Germline CDR1 reads SGHRS; CDR2 reads YFSETQ. The CDR3 consists of 16 residues.

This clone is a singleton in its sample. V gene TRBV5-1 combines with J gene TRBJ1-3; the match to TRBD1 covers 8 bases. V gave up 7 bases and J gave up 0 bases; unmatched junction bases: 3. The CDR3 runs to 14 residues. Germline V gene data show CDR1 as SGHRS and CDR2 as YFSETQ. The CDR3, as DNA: TGCGCCAGCGGGGACAGGAACTCTGGAAACACCATATATTTT. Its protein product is CASGDRNSGNTIYF.

In nucleotides, the CDR3 is TGTGCCAGCAGCTTAGTATCGGGATACGAGCAGTACTTC. Protein sequence: CASSLVSGYEQYF. V is TRBV7-2 and J is TRBJ2-7, with D possibly TRBD2 on 5 matching bases. Germline values: CDR1 SGHTA, CDR2 FQGNSA. The CDR3 has 13 amino acids. The V and J ends lost 1 base and 4 bases respectively, with 8 bases between them.

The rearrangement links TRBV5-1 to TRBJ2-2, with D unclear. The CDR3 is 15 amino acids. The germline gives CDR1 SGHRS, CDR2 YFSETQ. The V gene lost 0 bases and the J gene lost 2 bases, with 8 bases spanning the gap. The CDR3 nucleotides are TGCGCCAGCAGCTTGGCCCCGGGCAACACCGGGGAGCTGTTTTTT. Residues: CASSLAPGNTGELFF.

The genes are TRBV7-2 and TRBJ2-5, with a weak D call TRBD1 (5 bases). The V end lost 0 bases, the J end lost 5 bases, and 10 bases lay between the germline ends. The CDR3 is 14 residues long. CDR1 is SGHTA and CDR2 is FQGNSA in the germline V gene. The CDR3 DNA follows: TGTGCCAGCAGCTTAGCCCAGGGTGGGGAGACCCAGTACTTC. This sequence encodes CASSLAQGGETQYF.

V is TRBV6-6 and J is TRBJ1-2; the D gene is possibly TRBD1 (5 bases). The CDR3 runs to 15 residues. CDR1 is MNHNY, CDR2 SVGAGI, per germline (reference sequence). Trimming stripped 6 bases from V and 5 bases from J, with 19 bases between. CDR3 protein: CASSAIMTEVYGYTF. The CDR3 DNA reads TGTGCCAGCAGCGCGATAATGACAGAAGTATATGGCTACACCTTC.

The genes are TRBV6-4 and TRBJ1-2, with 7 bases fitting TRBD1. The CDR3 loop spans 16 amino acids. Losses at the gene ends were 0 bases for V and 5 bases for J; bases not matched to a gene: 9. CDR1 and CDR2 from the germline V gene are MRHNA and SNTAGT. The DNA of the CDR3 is TGTGCCAGCAGTGACTCACCAGGGGGGGGGCCATATGGCTACACCTTC. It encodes CASSDSPGGGPYGYTF.

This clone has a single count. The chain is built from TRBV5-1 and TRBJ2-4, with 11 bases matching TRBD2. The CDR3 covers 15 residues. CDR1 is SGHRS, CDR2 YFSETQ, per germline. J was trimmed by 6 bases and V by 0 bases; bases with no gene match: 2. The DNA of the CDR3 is TGCGCCAGCAGCTTGGGACTAGCGGGGCTAAACATTCAGTACTTC. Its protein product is CASSLGLAGLNIQYF.

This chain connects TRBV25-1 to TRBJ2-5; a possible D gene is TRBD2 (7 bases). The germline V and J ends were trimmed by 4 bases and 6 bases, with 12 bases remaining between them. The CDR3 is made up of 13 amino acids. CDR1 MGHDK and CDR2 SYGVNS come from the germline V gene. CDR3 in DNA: TGTGCCAGCAGTGGCGGGGGCCGGAAGACCCAGTACTTC. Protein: CASSGGGRKTQYF.

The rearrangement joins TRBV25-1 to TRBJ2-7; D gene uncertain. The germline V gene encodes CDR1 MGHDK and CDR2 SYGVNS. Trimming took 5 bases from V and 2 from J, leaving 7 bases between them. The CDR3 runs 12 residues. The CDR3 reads CASSQDTYEQYF. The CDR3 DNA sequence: TGTGCCAGCAGTCAAGACACCTACGAGCAGTACTTC.

The CDR3, as DNA: TGTGCCAGCAGTGAGGTGGGATTAGACACCGGGGAGCTGTTTTTT. Its translation: CASSEVGLDTGELFF. The chain is built from TRBV2 and TRBJ2-2; D uncertain. Germline V gene sequence: CDR1 SNHLY, CDR2 FYNNEI. Trimming stripped 3 bases from V and 3 bases from J, with 11 bases between. The CDR3 contains 15 residues.

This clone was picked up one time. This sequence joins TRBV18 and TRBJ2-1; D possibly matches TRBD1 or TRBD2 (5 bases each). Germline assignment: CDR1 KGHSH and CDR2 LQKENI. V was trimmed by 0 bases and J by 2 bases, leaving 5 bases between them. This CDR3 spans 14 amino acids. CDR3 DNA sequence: TGTGCCAGCTCACCACCGGGACCCTACAATGAGCAGTTCTTC. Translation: CASSPPGPYNEQFF.

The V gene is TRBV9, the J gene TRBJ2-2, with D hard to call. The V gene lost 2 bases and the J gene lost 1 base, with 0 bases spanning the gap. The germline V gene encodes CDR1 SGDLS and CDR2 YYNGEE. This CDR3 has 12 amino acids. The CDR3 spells CASSVNTGELFF. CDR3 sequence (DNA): TGTGCCAGCAGCGTGAACACCGGGGAGCTGTTTTTT. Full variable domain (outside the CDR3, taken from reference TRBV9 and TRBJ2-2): DSGVTQTPKHLITATGQRVTLRCSPRSGDLSVYWYQQSLDQGLQFLIQYYNGEERAKGNILERFSAQQFPDLHSELNLSSLELGDSALYFCASSVNTGELFFGEGSRLTVL.

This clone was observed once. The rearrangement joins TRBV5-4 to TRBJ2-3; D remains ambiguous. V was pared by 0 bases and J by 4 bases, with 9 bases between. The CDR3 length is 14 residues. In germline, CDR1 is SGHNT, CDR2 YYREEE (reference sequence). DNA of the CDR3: TGTGCCAGCAGCTTGGATAGTTTGGCAGATACGCAGTATTTT. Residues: CASSLDSLADTQYF.

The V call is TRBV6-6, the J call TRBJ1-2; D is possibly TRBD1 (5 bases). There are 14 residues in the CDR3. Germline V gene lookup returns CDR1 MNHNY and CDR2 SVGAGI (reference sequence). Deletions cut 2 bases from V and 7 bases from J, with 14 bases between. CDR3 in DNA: TGTGCCAGCAGTTACCCGGAGGGGCGAATTGGCTACACCTTC. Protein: CASSYPEGRIGYTF.